This record looks at one T cell receptor beta chain sequence and its context. It has no known antigen specificity. Base qualities are not at hand, and no much larger clone is one base apart. These data are taken from a study of blood T cell repertoires in COVID-19 (dated by TCRdb to between 2020 and 2021). For the study in its entirety: Collaborator samples came from the United States, Italy and Spain and covered acute and convalescent phases of COVID-19. The prospective study material was composed of cDNA or gDNA derived from T cells, B-cell-depleted T cells, or PBMCs. Subjects who had been exposed to COVID-19, were actively infected with it, or had recovered from it provided the deeply sampled blood TCRbeta repertoires that made up the dataset. The repertoires were released in a freely available public database meant as a resource for research on the immune response to SARS-CoV-2. Samples were obtained from the ongoing ImmuneRACE study (first 160 participants) and from 950 to 1,500 subjects provided by 6 global collaborators. A de-identified subject ID, COVID-19 status, age in years and sex were almost always included in the sample metadata. Where HLA class I and class II types were available, the types were taken from metadata supplied by the sample provider, not from assay-based typing.

The CDR3 runs 13 residues from the cysteine to the phenylalanine. Only CDR3 DNA remains: 39 bases, in frame from the first base. The germline V gene gives CDR1 as MDHEN and CDR2 as SYDVKM. Clipping removes 6 bases from V and 4 bases from J, with 4 as the unmatched junction base count. TCRbeta CDR3 regions were amplified from genomic DNA by means of the immunoSEQ Assay, a bias-controlled multiplex PCR. The study's processing was this. The number of nucleated cells in each sample was estimated from the amplification of reference gene primers within the assay. Sequence reads were collapsed and filtered to measure the absolute abundance of every unique TCRbeta CDR3 rearrangement. For each sample, productive Simpson clonality was calculated as the square root of Simpson's diversity index over productive rearrangements. TCRdb took this table from immuneACCESS and kept in-frame rearrangements with V and J called. Such tables lack part of the clones; where checked against another copy, unresolved V genes explain under half of the gap, and the rest is unexplained. The V and J calls and clone size come from that table; D and trimming were worked out from the DNA. Present in this sample are 85,000 to 90,000 clones, approximately 90% of which were seen just once. About 2.5% of the sample belongs to the ten largest clones.

What the authors observed across the whole study: The quantity of clinical and demographic metadata differed by source and by participant and was supplied without curation.

Each collaborating institution followed its own protocols to collect whole blood in K2EDTA tubes. For TCRbeta analysis, collaborators shipped samples as frozen whole blood, isolated PBMCs, or DNA extracted from either of those sample types. The chain joins TRBV28 to TRBJ2-7, with TRBD1 matching 9 junction bases. Material: peripheral blood. This clonotype was obtained from a human donor with active COVID-19. The donor label of this sample is uncertain. The DNA sequence is TGTGCCAGCAGCTCCGGACAGGGGTACGAGCAGTACTTC. Translated, it gives CASSSGQGYEQYF.